One and the same sample provided the 25 T cell receptor beta chains below, sequenced in a study of shared clonotypes between healthy human individuals (dated by TCRdb to about 2020). Library preparation used the immunoSEQ multiplex PCR assay. The source is immuneACCESS, and TCRdb retained only in-frame sequences with V and J called. Part of the clones is not carried over; for the studies checked, unresolved V genes explain less than half of this, and the remainder is unexplained. This sample has about half a million clones in its table, and roughly 83% of those were observed once. About 13% of the sample is in the top ten clones. The specimen was PBMCs. Receptors were obtained from a woman between 40 and 55 years old in good health. Some clones in this sample may be carry-over from other donors' samples.

There are a few counts of this clone. This chain uses TRBV7-9 with TRBJ2-3; D might be TRBD2 (5 bases). Trimming stripped 1 base from V and 0 bases from J, with 11 bases between. Per the germline V gene, CDR1 is SEHNR and CDR2 is FQNEAQ (reference sequence). This CDR3 spans 16 amino acids. The CDR3 is CASSLGAWTSTDTQYF. The CDR3 nucleotides read TGTGCCAGCAGCTTAGGGGCTTGGACTAGCACAGATACGCAGTATTTT.

V gene TRBV11-3 combines with J gene TRBJ2-7; D remains unclear. The CDR3 consists of 12 residues. Germline CDR1 SGHNT, CDR2 YENEEA. The V end was cut by 8 bases, the J end by 5 bases, with 13 bases between. The CDR3 DNA reads as TGTGCCAGCCCTGACCCTTCGGACGAGCAGTACTTC. It is translated as CASPDPSDEQYF.

In the case of this clone: The same CDR3 can be traced to other DNA sequences in this sample. This rearrangement joins TRBV7-3 to TRBJ2-5, with D possibly TRBD1 on 6 matching bases. V was shortened by 5 bases and J by 5 bases, with 12 bases between the two germline ends. This CDR3 is built from 13 residues. Germline CDR1 is SGHTA and CDR2 is FQGTGA. The chain's CDR3 is CASSRGQGETQYF. As DNA, the CDR3 is TGTGCCAGCAGCCGGGGTCAGGGGGAGACCCAGTACTTC.

This clone was detected only once. The CDR3 sequence is CASSSDIEQFF. DNA of the CDR3: TGTGCCAGCAGCTCCGATATTGAGCAGTTCTTC. V and J are TRBV11-2 and TRBJ2-1; D not resolved. CDR1 SGHAT and CDR2 FQNNGV come from the germline V gene. V was shortened by 4 bases and J by 9 bases, with 7 bases between the two germline ends. The CDR3 spans 11 residues.

The rearrangement uses TRBV27 and TRBJ1-1; TRBD1 agrees at 7 bases. Germline CDR1 and CDR2: MNHEY and SMNVEV (reference sequence). The CDR3 spans 12 residues. J was trimmed by 5 bases and V by 6 bases; bases with no gene match: 3. CDR3 region: CASRRQGTEAFF. CDR3 nucleotide sequence: TGTGCCAGCAGGAGACAGGGAACTGAAGCTTTCTTT.

This rearrangement joins TRBV11-2 to TRBJ1-5; weak D call: TRBD1 (5 bases). V shed 4 bases and J shed 6 bases, with 19 bases lying between them. This CDR3 comprises 16 residues. Germline CDR1 reads SGHAT; CDR2 reads FQNNGV. The CDR3 loop is CASSSIVGGGSQPQHF. Written as DNA, the CDR3 is TGTGCCAGCAGCTCTATCGTGGGGGGTGGGAGTCAGCCCCAGCATTTT.

The CDR3 nucleotides are TGTGCCAGCAGCTTATTAAAACACAGGGGGCCTGGAAACACCATATATTTT. Amino acids: CASSLLKHRGPGNTIYF. This chain joins TRBV11-2 and TRBJ1-3; TRBD1 matches at 9 bases. V lost 2 bases and J lost 2; bases outside the gene matches: 7. CDR1 is SGHAT and CDR2 is FQNNGV in the germline V gene. The CDR3 sequence is 17 residues long. The full variable domain, in which reference TRBV11-2 and TRBJ1-3 provide the parts outside the CDR3, is EAGVAQSPRYKIIEKRQSVAFWCNPISGHATLYWYQQILGQGPKLLIQFQNNGVVDDSQLPKDRFSAERLKGVDSTLKIQPAKLEDSAVYLCASSLLKHRGPGNTIYFGEGSWLTVV.

This clone was counted a few times. The V call is TRBV29-1, the J call TRBJ1-2; perhaps TRBD1 as D (6 bases). CDR1 SQVTM and CDR2 ANQGSEA come from the germline V gene. V dropped 5 bases and J dropped 0 bases, with 19 bases sitting between them. CDR3 length: 16 amino acids. CDR3 protein: CSVRETGKGANYGYTF. The CDR3 coding sequence is TGCAGCGTTCGTGAAACAGGGAAAGGAGCTAACTATGGCTACACCTTC.

This clone turned up a few times. The J gene is TRBJ2-3, the V gene TRBV2, with 8 bases identical to TRBD2. The trim removed 8 bases at V and 5 bases at J, leaving 9 bases unmatched. CDR3 size: 14 residues. The germline CDR1 and CDR2 sequences are SNHLY and FYNNEI. CDR3 nucleotide sequence: TGTGCCAGCTTGCGGGGACTAGGGGTAGATACGCAGTATTTT. As protein: CASLRGLGVDTQYF. The variable domain in full, completed from reference TRBV2 and TRBJ2-3, reads EPEVTQTPSHQVTQMGQEVILRCVPISNHLYFYWYRQILGQKVEFLVSFYNNEISEKSEIFDDQFSVERPDGSNFTLKIRSTKLEDSAMYFCASLRGLGVDTQYFGPGTRLTVL.

The J gene is TRBJ2-3, the V gene TRBV30; D is uncertain. This CDR3 has 13 residues. V lost 4 bases to trimming and J lost 2 bases, with 10 bases between them. The germline CDR1 and CDR2 sequences are GTSNPN and SVGIG (reference sequence). CDR3 sequence (DNA): TGTGCCTGGACAGGTTCCCCCACAGATACGCAGTATTTT. Its translation: CAWTGSPTDTQYF.

This clone was seen only a few times. V and J are TRBV30 and TRBJ1-1; a weak D match, TRBD1 (6 bases). The CDR3 runs to 11 residues. Germline values: CDR1 GTSNPN, CDR2 SVGIG (reference sequence). V was shortened by 4 bases and J by 7 bases, with 10 bases between the two germline ends. CDR3 loop: CAWTSGHEAFF. The DNA of the CDR3 is TGTGCCTGGACGTCGGGACATGAAGCTTTCTTT. The whole variable domain, filled in from reference TRBV30 and TRBJ1-1, reads SQTIHQWPATLVQPVGSPLSLECTVEGTSNPNLYWYRQAAGRGLQLLFYSVGIGQISSEVPQNLSASRPQDRQFILSSKKLLLSDSGFYLCAWTSGHEAFFGQGTRLTVV.

The chain carries TRBV5-4 and TRBJ2-1; 7 bases line up with TRBD2. V lost 0 bases and J lost 3; bases outside the gene matches: 6. Looked up from germline, CDR1 is SGHNT and CDR2 is YYREEE (reference sequence). The CDR3 runs 16 residues. CDR3 DNA: TGTGCCAGCAGCTTGGGGGGGGGAGCCAGCTACAATGAGCAGTTCTTC. It codes for CASSLGGGASYNEQFF.

As for this clone: This may come from a read error, since a much larger clone is one base off. The CDR3 coding sequence is TGTGCCAGCAGCCCAAGGACAGGGACGAACACTGAAGCTTTCTTT. Its translation: CASSPRTGTNTEAFF. The rearrangement joins TRBV2 to TRBJ1-1; 8 nucleotides agree with TRBD1. This CDR3 spans 15 amino acids. V shed 6 bases and J 1 base; nucleotides not matched to a gene: 7. The germline V gene encodes CDR1 SNHLY and CDR2 FYNNEI.

At least ten counts were recorded for this clone. The chain couples TRBV30 to TRBJ1-1; D not certain. The V gene lost 2 bases and the J gene lost 4 bases, with 11 bases spanning the gap. Germline CDR1 GTSNPN, CDR2 SVGIG (reference sequence). The CDR3 is 13 residues long. The CDR3 DNA is TGTGCCTGGAGTAGCGGCGGGGTCACTGAAGCTTTCTTT. This sequence encodes CAWSSGGVTEAFF.

The gene calls are TRBV7-9 and TRBJ1-1, with TRBD1 as a possible D gene (5 bases). V lost 1 base, J lost 3 bases, and 24 bases lay in between. CDR1 is SEHNR, CDR2 FQNEAQ, per germline (reference sequence). The CDR3 is 19 residues long. CDR3: CASSLGGRGLAFRDTEAFF. CDR3 DNA: TGTGCCAGCAGCTTAGGGGGACGGGGTCTAGCCTTTCGAGACACTGAAGCTTTCTTT.

This chain joins TRBV11-3 and TRBJ2-1; a possible D gene is TRBD2 (5 bases). The CDR3 extends over 17 amino acids. Trimming left V 6 bases short and J 6 bases short, with 24 bases between. Germline V gene data show CDR1 as SGHNT and CDR2 as YENEEA. CDR3 nucleotides: TGTGCCAGCAGTCAGGTCGCCGTCGCGACTACTACCAATGAGCAGTTCTTC. Translating it yields CASSQVAVATTTNEQFF.

The chain couples TRBV6-5 to TRBJ2-2; tentatively, D is TRBD1 (6 bases). V dropped 6 bases and J dropped 4 bases, with 15 bases sitting between them. CDR3 length: 15 residues. Germline V gene sequence: CDR1 MNHEY, CDR2 SVGAGI. In nucleotides, the CDR3 is TGTGCCAGCAGCCGAGACAGGCTCTCCACCGGGGAGCTGTTTTTT. This codes for CASSRDRLSTGELFF.

This CDR3 is CASGLVLGQGSLVNTEAFF. As DNA, the CDR3 is TGTGCTAGTGGTTTGGTACTGGGACAGGGGTCCCTTGTGAACACTGAAGCTTTCTTT. The chain recombines TRBV12-5 with TRBJ1-1, with 10 nucleotides matching TRBD1. The V segment lost 0 bases and the J segment 0 bases; nucleotides outside the gene matches: 10. The CDR3 consists of 19 residues. CDR1 is LGHNT and CDR2 is FRNRAP in the germline V gene.

The V gene is TRBV29-1, the J gene TRBJ2-1; TRBD2 is a possible D gene (5 bases). This CDR3 is 12 amino acids long. Trimming stripped 1 base from V and 7 bases from J, with 8 bases between. CDR1 and CDR2 (germline): SQVTM, ANQGSEA. For the CDR3, the DNA is TGCAGCGTTGAAGGACTAAGGAATGAGCAGTTCTTC. Translated, it gives CSVEGLRNEQFF.

This chain connects TRBV4-1 to TRBJ2-6, with 7 positions matching TRBD1. The V segment lost 0 bases and the J segment 0 bases; nucleotides outside the gene matches: 5. The germline CDR1 and CDR2 sequences are MGHRA and YSYEKL. This CDR3 contains 18 residues. CDR3 nucleotide sequence: TGCGCCAGCAGCCAAGATTGGGGACAGTACTCTGGGGCCAACGTCCTGACTTTC. This sequence encodes CASSQDWGQYSGANVLTF.

For the CDR3, the DNA is TGTGCCAGCAGTTTTAGGGGACTAGCGGGAGTTGTAGATACGCAGTATTTT. Amino acid sequence: CASSFRGLAGVVDTQYF. The V call is TRBV27, the J call TRBJ2-3; the match to TRBD2 covers 14 bases. The CDR3 is 17 residues long. Germline V gene sequence: CDR1 MNHEY, CDR2 SMNVEV (reference sequence). V gave up 3 bases and J gave up 5 bases; unmatched junction bases: 7.

The V gene is TRBV5-6, the J gene TRBJ2-7; D possibly uses TRBD1 or TRBD2 (5 bases each). There are 16 residues in the CDR3. CDR1 SGHDT and CDR2 YYEEEE come from the germline V gene. V was trimmed by 2 bases and J by 6 bases, leaving 21 bases between them. CDR3 in DNA: TGTGCCAGCAGCTTTGGGGTGGGGGAAGGGGTCGGCGAGCAGTACTTC. This gives the protein CASSFGVGEGVGEQYF.

The chain employs TRBV7-3 and TRBJ2-6; D remains ambiguous. This CDR3 is built from 16 residues. The ends were cut back, 5 bases at V and 2 bases at J, with 13 bases in the middle. Germline CDR1 and CDR2: SGHTA and FQGTGA. The CDR3 coding sequence is TGTGCCAGCAGCCCACTCGGTCATCCTGGGGCCAACGTCCTGACTTTC. Residues: CASSPLGHPGANVLTF.

The V and J genes are TRBV30 and TRBJ2-5; weak D call: TRBD2 (6 bases). With 4 bases removed from V and 7 bases from J, the gap between germline ends came to 10 bases. The CDR3 is made up of 11 amino acids. The germline gives CDR1 GTSNPN, CDR2 SVGIG (reference sequence). CDR3 residues: CAWTPGGTQYF. CDR3 bases: TGTGCCTGGACGCCCGGGGGGACCCAGTACTTC.

This clone was detected once. The chain has TRBV19 and TRBJ1-5, with a weak D call TRBD1 (5 bases). Trimming took 9 bases from V and 1 from J, leaving 13 bases between them. CDR3 length: 14 amino acids. The germline V gene has CDR1 LNHDA and CDR2 SQIVND (reference sequence). The CDR3 region has the DNA TGTGCCAGCCGAACCACAGGAAGCAATCAGCCCCAGCATTTT. It encodes CASRTTGSNQPQHF.